This T cell receptor (beta chain) was captured by sequencing in a study of T cell changes during pregnancy in multiple sclerosis. The protocol was immunoSEQ multiplex PCR, while the TCRdb copy is restricted to in-frame clones and leaves out a portion. The profile covers over 65,000 clones, with more than 85% appearing a single time and more than 2.5% taken by the ten largest. The CDR3 covers 15 residues. The V and J ends lost 5 bases and 3 bases, in that order; junction bases with no gene match: 6. The germline V gene has CDR1 MNHEY and CDR2 SVGAGI. The clonotype originates from a female donor with multiple sclerosis, enrolled in a pregnancy study. The chain couples TRBV6-5 to TRBJ1-2; 10 nucleotides line up with TRBD1. The starting material was peripheral blood, obtained in the first trimester of pregnancy. CDR3 sequence (DNA): TGTGCCAGCAGTCCCGGGACAGGGGATCACTATGGCTACACCTTC. It specifies CASSPGTGDHYGYTF.